Shown below are 28 T cell receptor beta chains from a single sample sequenced in a study of Graves' ophthalmopathy and Graves' hyperthyroidism. Transcripts of RNA were the source for amplifying TCR beta CDR3 regions. The workflow started with a first-round RT-PCR run with HTBI primers and then moved on to a second-round multiplex PCR. TCRdb ran MiXCR on the multiplex PCR reads and lists one entry per CDR3 protein. This sample has over a million distinct CDR3 sequences, with about 40% found just once. The specimen was peripheral blood or thyroid tissue (not recorded which). The receptors originated from an adult man with Graves' hyperthyroidism.

This clonotype was seen at least ten times. Given a much more abundant clone one base away, this may be a read error. The rearrangement links TRBV7-8 to TRBJ2-5; 7 bases are shared with TRBD1. V lost 5 bases and J lost 5; bases outside the gene matches: 5. The CDR3 extends over 13 amino acids. Germline CDR1 SGHVS, CDR2 FQNEAQ. The CDR3 reads CASSRDSHETQYF. CDR3 nucleotide sequence: TGTGCCAGCAGCCGGGACAGCCACGAGACCCAGTACTTC.

On this clonotype: One end of the junction is discordant with germline, which a read error may explain. This chain joins TRBV6-5 and TRBJ2-7; TRBD1 might be the D (6 bases). Germline values: CDR1 MNHEY, CDR2 SVGAGI. This CDR3 has 13 amino acids. The CDR3 protein is CASRPGQTYEQCF. The CDR3 DNA follows: TGTGCCAGCAGGCCCGGACAGACCTACGAGCAGTGCTTC.

The genes are TRBV7-2 and TRBJ1-2; 7 bases are a match to TRBD1. The CDR3 is 16 amino acids. Trimming at V came to 1 base and at J to 0 bases, leaving 5 bases not matched to a gene. The V gene's germline CDR1 is SGHTA and CDR2 FQGNSA. CDR3 in amino acids: CASSLDGRGSNYGYTF. CDR3 nucleotide sequence: TGTGCCAGCAGCTTAGATGGCAGGGGGTCTAACTATGGCTACACCTTC.

This clonotype was found a few times. The V and J genes are TRBV12-3 or TRBV12-4 and TRBJ1-2; 10 bases line up with TRBD1. The CDR3 is made up of 12 amino acids. V shed 8 bases and J 8 bases; nucleotides not matched to a gene: 5. The CDR3 loop is CASGGQGLGYTF. DNA for the CDR3: TGTGCCAGCGGGGGACAGGGGCTGGGCTACACCTTC.

This chain joins TRBV7-9 and TRBJ2-7; D is possibly TRBD2 (7 bases). CDR3 length: 22 amino acids. Trimming pared 5 bases from V and 1 base from J, leaving 36 bases between. The germline gives CDR1 SEHNR, CDR2 FQNEAQ (reference sequence). The chain's CDR3 is CASSQATRGARFMNTGSYEQYF. The CDR3 nucleotides read TGTGCCAGCAGCCAAGCTACCCGGGGGGCTAGATTTATGAACACAGGGTCCTACGAGCAGTACTTC. Full variable domain (rest looked up from reference TRBV7-9 and TRBJ2-7): DTGVSQNPRHKITKRGQNVTFRCDPISEHNRLYWYRQTLGQGPEFLTYFQNEAQLEKSRLLSDRFSAERPKGSFSTLEIQRTEQGDSAMYLCASSQATRGARFMNTGSYEQYFGPGTRLTVT.

This clonotype came up many times. The V gene is TRBV5-5, the J gene TRBJ2-2, with D hard to call. The germline V gene has CDR1 SGHKS and CDR2 YYEKEE (reference sequence). V shed 0 bases and J shed 4 bases, with 4 bases lying between them. The CDR3 has 13 amino acids. CDR3 DNA: TGTGCCAGCAGCTTGGGCACCACCGGGGAGCTGTTTTTT. Translating it yields CASSLGTTGELFF.

The sample holds many counts of this clonotype. The CDR3 sequence: CSVVTGRTGELFF. Here the CDR3 DNA reads TGCAGCGTCGTGACAGGGCGGACCGGGGAGCTGTTTTTT. The chain joins TRBV29-1 to TRBJ2-2; TRBD1 matches 7 bases. CDR1 SQVTM and CDR2 ANQGSEA come from the germline V gene. V lost 6 bases and J lost 5; bases outside the gene matches: 6. The CDR3 contains 13 residues.

This clonotype was observed at least ten times. The chain joins TRBV4-1 to TRBJ2-5, with unresolved D. CDR3 size: 14 residues. CDR1 and CDR2 from the germline V gene are MGHRA and YSYEKL. V lost 1 base to trimming and J lost 4 bases, with 10 bases between them. The CDR3: CASSQVLTPETQYF. CDR3 coding DNA: TGCGCCAGCAGCCAAGTATTGACCCCAGAGACCCAGTACTTC.

Worth noting for this clonotype: This may come from a read error, since a much larger clone is one base off. The chain uses TRBV7-6 and TRBJ1-2; weak D call: TRBD1 (5 bases). The CDR3 totals 14 residues. Germline V lookup: CDR1 SGHVS, CDR2 FNYEAQ. CDR3 DNA: TGTGCCAGCAGCTTAGCGGAGGGGAAGTTTGGCTGCACCTTC. It codes for CASSLAEGKFGCTF.

The chain links TRBV10-3 to TRBJ2-5, with D perhaps TRBD1 (6 bases). This CDR3 comprises 14 residues. V lost 10 bases, J lost 3 bases, and 18 bases lay in between. Germline V gene lookup returns CDR1 ENHRY and CDR2 SYGVKD. For the CDR3, the DNA is TGTGCCAGCAGAGCTCGAGGGGGTGAAGAGACCCAGTACTTC. The encoded protein is CASRARGGEETQYF.

The V call is TRBV5-1, the J call TRBJ1-1, with a tentative D call TRBD1 (5 bases). V was clipped by 6 bases and J by 4 bases, with 19 bases between them. This CDR3 spans 15 amino acids. Germline CDR1 reads SGHRS; CDR2 reads YFSETQ. The CDR3 DNA follows: TGCGCCAGCACCTGGGGTAGGGGCGGCGGCACTGAAGCTTTCTTT. Its translation is CASTWGRGGGTEAFF.

This clonotype has ten or more counts. V gene TRBV9 combines with J gene TRBJ2-6; 9 bases map to TRBD1. Germline lookup yields CDR1 SGDLS and CDR2 YYNGEE. Unmatched junction bases numbered 14, after V lost 3 bases and J lost 13 bases. The length of the CDR3 is 16 residues. The CDR3 region has the DNA TGTGCCAGCAGCGCCCCGGGACAGGGTATTTCGAGAGTCCTGACTTTC. Residues: CASSAPGQGISRVLTF.

With respect to this clonotype: A much larger clone differs by one base, so this may be a read error. CDR3 coding DNA: TGTGCCAGCAGCTTAGCACCCACGTCTGGAGATCAGCCCCAGCATTTT. Translating gives CASSLAPTSGDQPQHF. V is TRBV7-9 and J is TRBJ1-5; D uncertain. This CDR3 is 16 amino acids long. Germline CDR1 SEHNR, CDR2 FQNEAQ (reference sequence). V was clipped by 0 bases and J by 5 bases, with 14 bases between them.

This chain links TRBV7-6 with TRBJ1-4; no clear D gene. V was pared by 3 bases and J by 10 bases, with 9 bases between. This CDR3 is built from 12 residues. Germline CDR1 reads SGHVS; CDR2 reads FNYEAQ. CDR3 residues: CASSFDSGKLFF. The CDR3 DNA sequence: TGTGCCAGCAGCTTTGATTCGGGAAAACTGTTTTTT.

This clonotype was counted ten times or more. This chain joins TRBV7-2 and TRBJ1-2; D perhaps matches TRBD1 (6 bases). Germline CDR1 and CDR2: SGHTA and FQGNSA. V shed 4 bases and J shed 7 bases, with 19 bases lying between them. There are 15 residues in the CDR3. CDR3 region: CASSSPTGIPSGYTF. The CDR3 nucleotides are TGTGCCAGCAGCTCGCCAACAGGGATTCCCTCTGGCTACACCTTC.

J is TRBJ2-2 and V is TRBV7-2; TRBD1 agrees at 7 bases. The ends lost 5 bases at V and 6 bases at J; junction bases unmatched: 9. The CDR3 is 15 amino acids. Germline-derived CDR1 and CDR2 are SGHTA and FQGNSA. CDR3 bases: TGTGCCAGCAGCCAAGCCGGGACAGACCCCGGGGAGCTGTTTTTT. Its translation: CASSQAGTDPGELFF.

This clonotype appeared many times. The CDR3 DNA sequence: TGTGCCAGCAGTTACAGGGGGCGCGAGCAGTACTTC. Translated, it gives CASSYRGREQYF. V and J are TRBV7-2 and TRBJ2-7; 9 bases match TRBD1. Germline values: CDR1 SGHTA, CDR2 FQGNSA. This CDR3 spans 12 amino acids. The junction had 3 bases not matched to a gene; V was cut back by 6 bases and J by 6 bases. Variable domain in full (rest from reference TRBV7-2 and TRBJ2-7): GAGVSQSPSNKVTEKGKDVELRCDPISGHTALYWYRQSLGQGLEFLIYFQGNSAPDKSGLPSDRFSAERTGGSVSTLTIQRTQQEDSAVYLCASSYRGREQYFGPGTRLTVT.

This clonotype was seen a handful of times. The CDR3 DNA reads TGCAGCGTTGAACGGGGGGGGGCGAGCTCTGGAAACACCATATATTTT. Translation: CSVERGGASSGNTIYF. The chain is built from TRBV29-1 and TRBJ1-3; a possible D gene is TRBD1 (6 bases). The CDR3 is made up of 16 amino acids. Trimming pared 2 bases from V and 0 bases from J, leaving 14 bases between. CDR1 and CDR2 from the germline V gene are SQVTM and ANQGSEA.

The gene calls are TRBV3-1 and TRBJ1-2; no firm D call. The CDR3 covers 16 residues. V lost 0 bases, J lost 6 bases, and 17 bases lay in between. Germline V gene data show CDR1 as LGHDT and CDR2 as YNNKEL (reference sequence). The CDR3 DNA sequence: TGTGCCAGCAGCCAAGACGTGGGATCGGCATATGATGGCTACACCTTC. Translating gives CASSQDVGSAYDGYTF.

The rearrangement joins TRBV12-3 or TRBV12-4 to TRBJ2-7, with 10 bases identical to TRBD1. This CDR3 spans 15 amino acids. V gave up 1 base and J gave up 2 bases; unmatched junction bases: 2. CDR3 amino acids: CASSLDGTGAYEQYF. The CDR3, as DNA: TGTGCCAGCAGTTTAGACGGGACAGGGGCCTACGAGCAGTACTTC.

This clonotype has at least ten counts. The chain employs TRBV5-5 and TRBJ1-5; D gene unclear. Germline CDR1 reads SGHKS; CDR2 reads YYEKEE (reference sequence). The CDR3 spans 13 residues. The ends were cut back, 4 bases at V and 4 bases at J, with 9 bases in the middle. The CDR3 region is CASSKDGNQPQHF. In DNA, the CDR3 is TGTGCCAGCAGCAAGGACGGGAATCAGCCCCAGCATTTT.

This clonotype came up a few times. This chain uses TRBV11-2 with TRBJ1-2; D call uncertain. The germline V and J ends were trimmed by 5 bases and 9 bases, with 13 bases remaining between them. In germline, CDR1 is SGHAT, CDR2 FQNNGV. The length of the CDR3 is 12 residues. CDR3: CASSHLGARYTF. DNA for the CDR3: TGTGCCAGCAGCCACTTGGGAGCTCGCTACACCTTC.

This clonotype was recorded a few times. CDR3 DNA: TGTGCCAGCAGAGGGATGGGTACAGGGACCTTCTATAATTCACCCCTCCACTTT. Translated, it gives CASRGMGTGTFYNSPLHF. The chain combines TRBV12-3 or TRBV12-4 with TRBJ1-6; possibly TRBD1 for D (6 bases). The CDR3 spans 18 residues. Trimming pared 6 bases from V and 3 bases from J, leaving 21 bases between.

This clonotype was seen repeatedly, ten times or more. The chain joins TRBV29-1 to TRBJ2-5, with D possibly matching TRBD2 (5 bases). CDR3 length: 14 amino acids. The V end lost 7 bases, the J end lost 2 bases, and 17 bases lay between the germline ends. Germline assignment: CDR1 SQVTM and CDR2 ANQGSEA. The CDR3 here is CSAGLPRWQETQYF. CDR3 coding DNA: TGCAGCGCCGGACTCCCGAGGTGGCAAGAGACCCAGTACTTC. Drawing the rest from reference TRBV29-1 and TRBJ2-5, the complete variable domain is SAVISQKPSRDICQRGTSLTIQCQVDSQVTMMFWYRQQPGQSLTLIATANQGSEATYESGFVIDKFPISRPNLTFSTLTVSNMSPEDSSIYLCSAGLPRWQETQYFGPGTRLLVL.

On this clonotype: A much bigger clone sits one base away, suggesting this may be a read error. J is TRBJ2-5 and V is TRBV29-1; the D gene is possibly TRBD2 (6 bases). This CDR3 has 17 residues. CDR1 and CDR2 from the germline V gene are SQVTM and ANQGSEA. The CDR3 region is CSINFLGGRPFPETQCF. DNA for the CDR3: TGCAGCATTAACTTCCTGGGGGGAAGACCGTTCCCAGAGACCCAGTGCTTC.

This chain joins TRBV7-9 and TRBJ2-2, with a weak D call TRBD1 (6 bases). The ends were cut back, 1 base at V and 7 bases at J, with 13 bases in the middle. Germline CDR1 reads SEHNR; CDR2 reads FQNEAQ (reference sequence). There are 15 residues in the CDR3. The CDR3 sequence: CASSLGAGDVGELFF. DNA for the CDR3: TGTGCCAGCAGCTTAGGCGCAGGGGACGTCGGGGAGCTGTTTTTT.

This clonotype came up many times. The chain is built from TRBV12-3 or TRBV12-4 and TRBJ1-2; no clear D. This CDR3 comprises 13 residues. The ends were cut back, 4 bases at V and 7 bases at J, with 13 bases in the middle. CDR3 residues: CASSSDVFRGYTF. The CDR3, as DNA: TGTGCCAGCAGTTCAGACGTTTTTCGTGGCTACACCTTC.

The rearrangement links TRBV7-8 to TRBJ1-5, with D maybe TRBD1 (5 bases). V was trimmed by 6 bases and J by 11 bases, leaving 20 bases between them. Per germline, CDR1 SGHVS and CDR2 FQNEAQ. CDR3 length: 14 amino acids. The DNA of the CDR3 is TGTGCCAGCAGGGGACCGGGATACCAAGAGACCCAGCATTTT. This encodes CASRGPGYQETQHF.